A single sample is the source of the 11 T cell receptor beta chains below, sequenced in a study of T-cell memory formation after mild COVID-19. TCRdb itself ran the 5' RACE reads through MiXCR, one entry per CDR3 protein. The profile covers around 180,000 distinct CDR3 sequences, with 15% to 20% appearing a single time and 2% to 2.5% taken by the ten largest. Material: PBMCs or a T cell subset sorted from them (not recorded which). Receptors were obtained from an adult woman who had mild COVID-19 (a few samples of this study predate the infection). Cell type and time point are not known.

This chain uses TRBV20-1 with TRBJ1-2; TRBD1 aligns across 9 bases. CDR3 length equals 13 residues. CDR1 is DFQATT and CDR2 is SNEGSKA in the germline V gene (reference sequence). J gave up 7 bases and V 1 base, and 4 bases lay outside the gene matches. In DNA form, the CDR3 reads TGCAGTGCTAGAGTACAGGGGGCAGGTGGCTACACCTTC. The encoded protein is CSARVQGAGGYTF.

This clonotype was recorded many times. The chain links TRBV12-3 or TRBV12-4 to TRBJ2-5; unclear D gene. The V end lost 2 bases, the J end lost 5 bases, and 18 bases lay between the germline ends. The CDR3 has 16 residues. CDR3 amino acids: CASSLSTVLGWETQYF. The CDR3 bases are TGTGCCAGCAGTTTAAGCACCGTTCTAGGGTGGGAGACCCAGTACTTC.

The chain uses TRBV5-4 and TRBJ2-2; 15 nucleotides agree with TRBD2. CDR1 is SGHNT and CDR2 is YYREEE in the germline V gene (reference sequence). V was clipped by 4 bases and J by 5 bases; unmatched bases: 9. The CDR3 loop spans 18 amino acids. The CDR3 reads CASSGLAGGSLGTGELFF. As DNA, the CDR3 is TGTGCCAGCAGCGGACTAGCGGGGGGGTCTCTTGGTACCGGGGAGCTGTTTTTT.

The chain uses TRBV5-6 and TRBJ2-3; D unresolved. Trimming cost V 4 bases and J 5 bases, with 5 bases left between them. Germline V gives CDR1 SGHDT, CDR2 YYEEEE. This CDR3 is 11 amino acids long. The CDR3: CASSARDTQYF. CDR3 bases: TGTGCCAGCAGCGCCCGAGATACGCAGTATTTT. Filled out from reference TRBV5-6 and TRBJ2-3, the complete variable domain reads DAGVTQSPTHLIKTRGQQVTLRCSPKSGHDTVSWYQQALGQGPQFIFQYYEEEERQRGNFPDRFSGHQFPNYSSELNVNALLLGDSALYLCASSARDTQYFGPGTRLTVL.

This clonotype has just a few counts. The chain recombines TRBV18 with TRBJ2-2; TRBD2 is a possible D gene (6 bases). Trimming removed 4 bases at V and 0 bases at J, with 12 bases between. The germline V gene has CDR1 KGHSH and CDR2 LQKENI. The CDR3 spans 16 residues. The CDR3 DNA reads TGTGCCAGCTCACGACTCGGGGGACCGAACACCGGGGAGCTGTTTTTT. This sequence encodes CASSRLGGPNTGELFF.

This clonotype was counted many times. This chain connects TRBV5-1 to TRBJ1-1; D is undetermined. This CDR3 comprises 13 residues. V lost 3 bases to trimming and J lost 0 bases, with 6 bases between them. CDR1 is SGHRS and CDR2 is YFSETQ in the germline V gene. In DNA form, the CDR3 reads TGCGCCAGCAGCTCGGGCTTGAACACTGAAGCTTTCTTT. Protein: CASSSGLNTEAFF.

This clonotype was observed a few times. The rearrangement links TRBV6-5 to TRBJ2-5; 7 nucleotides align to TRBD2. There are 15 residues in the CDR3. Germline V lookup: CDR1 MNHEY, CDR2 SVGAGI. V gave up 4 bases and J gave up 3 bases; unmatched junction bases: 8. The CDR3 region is CASSFQGLPKETQYF. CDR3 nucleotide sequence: TGTGCCAGCAGTTTCCAGGGACTACCAAAAGAGACCCAGTACTTC.

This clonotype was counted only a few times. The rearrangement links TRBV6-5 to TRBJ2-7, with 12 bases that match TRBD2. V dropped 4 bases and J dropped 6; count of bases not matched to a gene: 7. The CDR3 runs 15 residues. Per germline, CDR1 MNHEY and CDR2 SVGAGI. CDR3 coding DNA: TGTGCCAGCAGTTCATGGACTAGCGGGACGGTCGAGCAGTACTTC. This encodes CASSSWTSGTVEQYF.

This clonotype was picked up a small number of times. The CDR3 DNA sequence: TGTGCCAGCAGCCATGCGGGCGGAATTGATGAGACCCAGTACTTC. Translation: CASSHAGGIDETQYF. The chain employs TRBV2 and TRBJ2-5; D may be TRBD2 (5 bases). V lost 6 bases to trimming and J lost 5 bases, with 19 bases between them. The CDR3 runs to 15 residues. Germline CDR1 and CDR2: SNHLY and FYNNEI.

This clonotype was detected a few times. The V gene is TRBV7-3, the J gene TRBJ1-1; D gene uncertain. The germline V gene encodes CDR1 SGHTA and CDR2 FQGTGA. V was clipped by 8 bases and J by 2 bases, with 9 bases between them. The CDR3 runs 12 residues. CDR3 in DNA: TGTGCCAGCGGGAACACAAACACTGAAGCTTTCTTT. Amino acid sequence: CASGNTNTEAFF.

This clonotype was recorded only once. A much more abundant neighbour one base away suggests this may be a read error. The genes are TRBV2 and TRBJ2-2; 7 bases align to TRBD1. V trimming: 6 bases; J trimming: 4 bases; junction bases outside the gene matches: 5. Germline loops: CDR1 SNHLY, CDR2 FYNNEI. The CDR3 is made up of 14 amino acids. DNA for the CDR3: TGTGCCAGCAGCTGGGACAGATTCACCGGGGAGCTGTTTTTT. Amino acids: CASSWDRFTGELFF.